These 2 T cell receptor beta chains share one sample of origin, sequenced in a study of sequential checkpoint blockade in melanoma. Noted treatment: randomized to nivolumab then ipilimumab (arm A) or the reverse (arm B). Repertoires were generated with immunoSEQ multiplex PCR, while TCRdb's copy carries only in-frame clones and drops some. The sample has approximately 10,000 clones, around 73% seen once. The sample in question was CD8+ T cells sorted from blood (inferred from file names), obtained from a patient given nivolumab and ipilimumab in sequence. These TCRs come from a human donor with melanoma.

The V call is TRBV28, the J call TRBJ2-3; D is undetermined. The CDR3 extends over 14 amino acids. Trimming cost V 3 bases and J 0 bases, with 7 bases left between them. Germline CDR1 is MDHEN and CDR2 is SYDVKM. The CDR3 spells CASSFPVSTDTQYF. Here the CDR3 DNA reads TGTGCCAGCAGTTTCCCTGTAAGCACAGATACGCAGTATTTT.

Only one count was recorded for this clone. V and J are TRBV9 and TRBJ2-1, with 11 positions matching TRBD2. V trimming: 2 bases; J trimming: 5 bases; junction bases outside the gene matches: 3. The germline CDR1 and CDR2 sequences are SGDLS and YYNGEE. CDR3 size: 15 residues. Here the CDR3 reads CASSVTSGTHNEQFF. As DNA, the CDR3 is TGTGCCAGCAGCGTGACTAGCGGGACACACAATGAGCAGTTCTTC.